This T cell receptor (beta chain) was sequenced for a study of shared clonotypes between healthy human individuals. Study-level results: Naive CD4 clonotype sharing across a few donors was approximately 5.2%.

A note on this clone: Its cognate antigen is unknown.

Genomic DNA of every subset was divided equally among multiple immunoSEQ plates. TCRdb's table, derived via immunoSEQ multiplex PCR, lists solely in-frame clones and lacks some. The profile covers about 980,000 clones, with over 60% appearing a single time and approximately 1.5% taken by the ten largest. The CDR3 sequence is 15 residues long. V was shortened by 0 bases and J by 2 bases, with 11 bases between the two germline ends. CDR1 is SGHNT and CDR2 is YENEEA in the germline V gene. CD4+ cells yielded CD45RA+ naive and CD45RA-negative memory subsets. The clonotype comes from a man in his late teens or twenties in good health. Sequencing was performed on memory CD4+ T cells sorted from blood. Subset here: CD45RA-negative fraction. The genes are TRBV11-3 and TRBJ2-7; D possibly matches TRBD1 or TRBD2 (5 bases each). The CDR3 DNA sequence: TGTGCCAGCAGCTTAGATGGGACGGGGACCTACGAGCAGTACTTC. Its protein product is CASSLDGTGTYEQYF.